This TCR beta chain was captured in a study of vaccination and CD4 T cells after COVID-19. Overall study results and limits: Researchers report that 304 of 307 vaccine-specific clones in convalescent patients proved spike mono-reactive. Convalescent patient numbers were relatively low, with no early post-infection timepoints.

The sample's treatment: roughly nine-day PBMC culture with coronavirus spike peptide pools or control peptides (ViraFEST assay). PBMCs were cultured at around 2 million per well with 10 IU/ml IL-2 and 10 ug/ml peptide pools. The CDR3 has 13 residues. V lost 3 bases and J 6 bases, leaving 12 bases between the germline ends. The germline gives CDR1 SGHRS, CDR2 YFSETQ. Concerning this clonotype: The antigen is unknown.

Researchers used the Oncomine TCR Beta short-read assay to sequence DNA from cultured CD4+ T cells. Each CDR3 protein is one row after TCRdb ran MiXCR on the PCR reads. The sample lists roughly 20,000 distinct CDR3 sequences, around 40% occurring once. J is TRBJ2-5 and V is TRBV5-1; a possible D gene is TRBD1 (6 bases). This TCR derives from a human donor who received a COVID-19 vaccine. The material was CD4+ T cells from blood, cultured in vitro, obtained before SARS-CoV-2 vaccination. CDR3 region: CASSSQGIQTQYF. CDR3 DNA sequence: TGCGCCAGCAGCTCTCAGGGGATCCAGACCCAGTACTTC.